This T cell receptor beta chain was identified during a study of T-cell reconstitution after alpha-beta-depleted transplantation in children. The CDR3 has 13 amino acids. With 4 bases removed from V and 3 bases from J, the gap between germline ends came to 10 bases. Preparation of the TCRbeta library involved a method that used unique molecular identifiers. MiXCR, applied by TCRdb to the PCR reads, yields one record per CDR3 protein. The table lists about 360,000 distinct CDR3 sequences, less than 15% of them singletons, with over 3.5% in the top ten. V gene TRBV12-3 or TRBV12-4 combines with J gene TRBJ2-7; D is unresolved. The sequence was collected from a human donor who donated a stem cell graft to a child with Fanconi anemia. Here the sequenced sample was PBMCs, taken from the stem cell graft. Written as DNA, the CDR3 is TGTGCCAGCAGTTCGGGCCCGGGCTACGAGCAGTACTTC. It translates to CASSSGPGYEQYF.